The rows below give T cell receptor beta chains drawn from one sample of a study of cytomegalovirus exposure and HLA in healthy donors. Using immunoSEQ multiplex PCR, the repertoire was profiled, and TCRdb retains in-frame clones only, with some absent. The table lists over 60,000 clones, approximately 81% of them singletons, with nearly 7.5% in the top ten. Sequencing was performed on PBMCs. The receptors shown here come from a woman between 25 and 40 years old in good health and CMV-seropositive. Both conserved end residues are part of each CDR3. The D gene is left open where the match is weak. Not every row has a clone size; where given, it reads once, few, many or a size class.

size: .
V: TRBV2
D: TRBD1
J: TRBJ1-2
DNA: TGTGCCAGCAGGTCCACCGGGACAGGCTATGGCTACACCTTC
CDR3: CASRSTGTGYGYTF

size: .
V: TRBV27
D: .
J: TRBJ2-2
DNA: TGTGCCAGCAGCTTCGGGGTAAACACCGGGGAGCTGTTTTTT
CDR3: CASSFGVNTGELFF

size: .
V: TRBV9
D: .
J: TRBJ2-1
DNA: TGTGCCAGCAGCGGGAGCTTACTCAGCTCCTACAATGAGCAGTTCTTC
CDR3: CASSGSLLSSYNEQFF

size: .
V: TRBV10-2
D: .
J: TRBJ2-4
DNA: TGCGCCAGCAGTGAGACCGGTGGGGGCGCGGGCAAAAACATTCAGTACTTC
CDR3: CASSETGGGAGKNIQYF

size: .
V: TRBV6-6
D: .
J: TRBJ1-2
DNA: TGTGCCAGCGAGGGAAAGGAAGGCTACACCTTC
CDR3: CASEGKEGYTF

size: medium-sized
V: TRBV29-1
D: .
J: TRBJ1-1
DNA: TGCAGCGTTGATGGACATCCTTTCTTT
CDR3: CSVDGHPFF

size: once
V: TRBV18
D: TRBD1
J: TRBJ2-6
DNA: TGTGCCAGCTCACCAACCGGGACAGGGACTGGGGCCAACGTCCTGACTTTC
CDR3: CASSPTGTGTGANVLTF

size: .
V: TRBV6-5
D: .
J: TRBJ2-1
DNA: TGTGCCAGCAGGGGGGGGGCAGGGGACTACAATGAGCAGTTCTTC
CDR3: CASRGGAGDYNEQFF

size: .
V: TRBV14
D: .
J: TRBJ2-7
DNA: TGTGCCAGCAGCCGCGGGGGCGGGAGCCTCGAGCAGTACTTC
CDR3: CASSRGGGSLEQYF

size: .
V: TRBV9
D: TRBD1
J: TRBJ2-5
DNA: TGTGCCAGCAGCGTCGGACAGGGCCGAGAGACCCAGTACTTC
CDR3: CASSVGQGRETQYF

size: .
V: TRBV7-2
D: TRBD2
J: TRBJ2-5
DNA: TGTGCCAGCAGCTTAGGGGGACTAGCGGGACCGGGTCAGACCCAGTACTTC
CDR3: CASSLGGLAGPGQTQYF

size: .
V: TRBV4-2
D: TRBD2
J: TRBJ2-3
DNA: TGTGCCAGCAGCCAAGGGGGCGGACTAGCGGGGTCGGATACGCAGTATTTT
CDR3: CASSQGGGLAGSDTQYF

size: .
V: TRBV10-3
D: .
J: TRBJ2-7
DNA: TGTGCCATCAGTGAGGAGGGCGGGCCCTACGAGCAGTACTTC
CDR3: CAISEEGGPYEQYF

size: few
V: TRBV28
D: .
J: TRBJ2-2
DNA: TGTGCCAGCAGTTTAGGAAAGGGGGTTTCGAACACCGGGGAGCTGTTTTTT
CDR3: CASSLGKGVSNTGELFF

size: once
V: TRBV27
D: TRBD1
J: TRBJ1-3
DNA: TGTGCCAGCAGTTTCAGGGGGCCTGGAAACACCATATATTTT
CDR3: CASSFRGPGNTIYF

size: few
V: TRBV6-1
D: .
J: TRBJ1-4
DNA: TGTGCCAGCAGGCACGGAGATACGGATGAAAAACTGTTTTTT
CDR3: CASRHGDTDEKLFF

size: once
V: TRBV6-5
D: .
J: TRBJ2-7
DNA: TGTGCCAGCAGCCCCGCCCCCCTCGGGGGCGAGCAGTACTTC
CDR3: CASSPAPLGGEQYF

size: few
V: TRBV5-1
D: .
J: TRBJ1-5
DNA: TGCGCCAGCAGCTTAGGCGGAAGCAATCAGCCCCAGCATTTT
CDR3: CASSLGGSNQPQHF

size: .
V: TRBV5-6
D: .
J: TRBJ2-1
DNA: TGTGCCAGCAGCTTACAGGGCTCCTACAATGAGCAGTTCTTC
CDR3: CASSLQGSYNEQFF

size: .
V: TRBV9
D: TRBD1
J: TRBJ2-7
DNA: TGTGCCAGCAGCCAGGGACAGGGGGAAATCGGATACGAGCAGTACTTC
CDR3: CASSQGQGEIGYEQYF

size: .
V: TRBV4-2
D: TRBD2
J: TRBJ2-1
DNA: TGTGCCAGCAGCCAAGATCCCGGGACTAGCGGATTATACAATGAGCAGTTCTTC
CDR3: CASSQDPGTSGLYNEQFF

size: .
V: TRBV5-1
D: TRBD1
J: TRBJ2-3
DNA: TGCGCCAGCAGCTTTGGGGACAGGTGGCTTGAAGATACGCAGTATTTT
CDR3: CASSFGDRWLEDTQYF

size: .
V: TRBV7-9
D: .
J: TRBJ2-3
DNA: TGTGCCAGCAGCCCCGGACAGTACACAGATACGCAGTATTTT
CDR3: CASSPGQYTDTQYF

size: once
V: TRBV28
D: TRBD1
J: TRBJ1-5
DNA: TGTGCCAGCAGTTTACAGGGGGATAGGCAGCCCCAGCATTTT
CDR3: CASSLQGDRQPQHF

size: .
V: TRBV27
D: .
J: TRBJ1-1
DNA: TGTGCCAGTTCTAGGGGGAACACTGAAGCTTTCTTT
CDR3: CASSRGNTEAFF

size: .
V: TRBV11-1
D: .
J: TRBJ2-7
DNA: TGTGCCAGCAGCTTAGGATCGGGATCCTACGAGCAGTACTTC
CDR3: CASSLGSGSYEQYF

size: .
V: TRBV7-2
D: .
J: TRBJ1-1
DNA: TGTGCCAGCAGCCCAGACGGGGGGCGGAACACTGAAGCTTTCTTT
CDR3: CASSPDGGRNTEAFF

size: .
V: TRBV5-1
D: .
J: TRBJ1-2
DNA: TGCGCCAGCAGCCCGGCGGGTACCCCGGGCTACACCTTC
CDR3: CASSPAGTPGYTF

size: .
V: TRBV7-4
D: TRBD1
J: TRBJ1-5
DNA: TGTGCCAGCAGCTTAGAGTGCCAGGGGGCCAGGAGGAGCAATCAGCCCCAGCATTTT
CDR3: CASSLECQGARRSNQPQHF

size: .
V: TRBV15
D: TRBD1
J: TRBJ1-3
DNA: TGTGCCACCAGCCCTACAGGGGGCTCGGGAAACACCATATATTTT
CDR3: CATSPTGGSGNTIYF

size: .
V: TRBV7-9
D: .
J: TRBJ1-2
DNA: TGTGCCAGCGGGCAGATCACTAACTATGGCTACACCTTC
CDR3: CASGQITNYGYTF

size: .
V: TRBV11-2
D: TRBD2
J: TRBJ2-1
DNA: TGTGCCAGCAGCTTGGGGTTAGCGGGCTACCCATTGTGGGCCCAGCAGTTCTTC
CDR3: CASSLGLAGYPLWAQQFF

size: .
V: TRBV7-2
D: TRBD1
J: TRBJ2-2
DNA: TGTGCCAGCAGCTCGAAACCGGGACAGGGGCGCACCGGGGAGCTGTTTTTT
CDR3: CASSSKPGQGRTGELFF

size: .
V: TRBV30
D: .
J: TRBJ2-2
DNA: TGTGCCTGGAGTACTAGACGGGGGACCGGGGAGCTGTTTTTT
CDR3: CAWSTRRGTGELFF

size: .
V: TRBV9
D: TRBD2
J: TRBJ2-5
DNA: TGTGCCAGCAGCGTAGAACACGGGGTCTCCGGCGGGGGCCAAGAGACCCAGTACTTC
CDR3: CASSVEHGVSGGGQETQYF

size: .
V: TRBV28
D: TRBD2
J: TRBJ2-7
DNA: TGTGCGGTGGCGGGAGGGCCGGAGGTCTCCTACGAGCAGTACTTC
CDR3: CAVAGGPEVSYEQYF

size: medium-sized
V: TRBV19
D: .
J: TRBJ1-5
DNA: TGTGCCAGTGGGCACGGATTAAATCAGCCCCAGCATTTT
CDR3: CASGHGLNQPQHF

size: few
V: TRBV5-6
D: TRBD1
J: TRBJ1-2
DNA: TGTGCCAGCAGCTTGTACGGGACAGTGGTGTATCGGGGTGGCTACACCTTC
CDR3: CASSLYGTVVYRGGYTF

size: .
V: TRBV5-6
D: .
J: TRBJ2-3
DNA: TGTGCCAGCAGCTCCGCAGGTGCCCCAGGGAATACGCAGTATTTT
CDR3: CASSSAGAPGNTQYF

size: .
V: TRBV2
D: TRBD2
J: TRBJ2-7
DNA: TGTGCCAGCTCGCGCGGGAGAGCTTCCTACGAGCAGTACTTC
CDR3: CASSRGRASYEQYF

size: .
V: TRBV11-3
D: TRBD1
J: TRBJ2-1
DNA: TGTGCCAGCAGCTCTGGGGGACAGAGTCGAAATGAGCAGTTCTTC
CDR3: CASSSGGQSRNEQFF

size: .
V: TRBV6-1
D: .
J: TRBJ1-1
DNA: TGTGCCAGCAGAGCGACCGGTAACACTGAAGCTTTCTTT
CDR3: CASRATGNTEAFF

size: few
V: TRBV6-5
D: TRBD2
J: TRBJ2-3
DNA: TGTGCCAGCAGTTCCCTCGGGGGGTGGGAAGATACGCAGTATTTT
CDR3: CASSSLGGWEDTQYF

size: .
V: TRBV7-9
D: .
J: TRBJ2-7
DNA: TGTGCCAGCAGCGGGCAGACAGGCCCCGAGCAGTACTTC
CDR3: CASSGQTGPEQYF

size: .
V: TRBV7-2
D: .
J: TRBJ2-7
DNA: TGTGCCAGCAGTCAGCTGGCGGGCTACGAGCAGTACTTC
CDR3: CASSQLAGYEQYF

size: once
V: TRBV2
D: TRBD2
J: TRBJ2-1
DNA: TGTGCCAGCAGCGTAGCGGGAGTACTCAATGAGCAGTTCTTC
CDR3: CASSVAGVLNEQFF

size: few
V: TRBV29-1
D: .
J: TRBJ1-1
DNA: TGCAGCGTCTCGAACACTGAAGCTTTCTTT
CDR3: CSVSNTEAFF

size: .
V: TRBV9
D: TRBD2
J: TRBJ2-1
DNA: TGTGCCAGCAGCCCTGGGGGTGGCGGGAGGGCTTCCAATGAGCAGTTCTTC
CDR3: CASSPGGGGRASNEQFF

size: few
V: TRBV4-3
D: TRBD1
J: TRBJ2-6
DNA: TGCGCCAGCAGCCAAGGGGACAGGGGCTCTGGGGCCAACGTCCTGACTTTC
CDR3: CASSQGDRGSGANVLTF

size: few
V: TRBV28
D: TRBD1
J: TRBJ2-4
DNA: TGTGCCAGCAGTCAACCCGGACAGGGGAAAAACATTCAGTACTTC
CDR3: CASSQPGQGKNIQYF

size: .
V: TRBV4-2
D: .
J: TRBJ2-5
DNA: TGTGCCAGCAGCCAAGAAAGGGGGGAGACCCAGTACTTC
CDR3: CASSQERGETQYF

size: .
V: TRBV13
D: .
J: TRBJ1-2
DNA: TGTGCCAGCGGTCCGCCGGGATCTCGGGGCTACACCTTC
CDR3: CASGPPGSRGYTF

size: .
V: TRBV2
D: TRBD2
J: TRBJ2-2
DNA: TGTGCCAGCTCTTCTAGCGGAACGAACACCGGGGAGCTGTTTTTT
CDR3: CASSSSGTNTGELFF

size: .
V: TRBV29-1
D: TRBD1
J: TRBJ2-7
DNA: TGCAGCGTGAGGGGGCGGGCTAGACAGGAGCAGTACTTC
CDR3: CSVRGRARQEQYF

size: .
V: TRBV19
D: .
J: TRBJ1-5
DNA: TGTGCCAGTAGCCTCTCGGTTTATAGCAATCAGCCCCAGCATTTT
CDR3: CASSLSVYSNQPQHF